This TCR beta chain derives from a study of T cells in Graves' hyperthyroidism and ophthalmopathy. Amplification of TCR beta CDR3 regions was performed using RNA transcripts as template. An initial round of RT-PCR targeting the TCR CDR3 relied on the HTBI primer set. Each CDR3 protein gets one entry after TCRdb re-called the multiplex PCR reads with MiXCR. Here the sample spans under 650,000 distinct CDR3 sequences, around 16% being singletons. Per the germline V gene, CDR1 is MNHNS and CDR2 is SASEGT. The ends were cut back, 7 bases at V and 3 bases at J, with 6 bases in the middle. The CDR3 runs to 11 residues. This clonotype was detected a few times.

The genes are TRBV6-1 and TRBJ1-2, with unresolved D. Sample: blood. The receptor was isolated from a woman aged 25-40 years with Graves' hyperthyroidism. The CDR3 bases are TGTGCCAGCAAAAACCACTATGGCTACACCTTC. This translates into CASKNHYGYTF.